These 4 T cell receptor beta chains were sequenced from one sample in a study of chemoradiotherapy in HPV16-positive cancers. TCRdb's table, derived via immunoSEQ multiplex PCR, lists solely in-frame clones and lacks some. The sample contains 55,000 to 85,000 clones, roughly 90% of which appear only once. This specimen consisted of blood, obtained from a patient who underwent chemoradiotherapy. The receptors here all came from a human donor with HPV-associated anogenital cancer.

The J gene is TRBJ2-7, the V gene TRBV28; D possibly corresponds to TRBD1 (6 bases). Germline assignment: CDR1 MDHEN and CDR2 SYDVKM. The CDR3 covers 16 residues. The V gene lost 5 bases and the J gene lost 2 bases, with 19 bases spanning the gap. The CDR3 coding sequence is TGTGCCAGCAGTACCCGAATTACAGGGAACCCCTACGAGCAGTACTTC. Translating it yields CASSTRITGNPYEQYF.

This clone was seen a few times. The chain combines TRBV28 with TRBJ2-1; 9 nucleotides align to TRBD1. V shed 7 bases, J shed 4 bases, and the junction held 8 bases outside the gene matches. The CDR3 totals 15 residues. Looked up from germline, CDR1 is MDHEN and CDR2 is SYDVKM. The CDR3 nucleotides read TGTGCCAGCACATTAGGGGGGACAGGGTACAATGAGCAGTTCTTC. Translating gives CASTLGGTGYNEQFF. The whole variable domain, remainder taken from reference TRBV28 and TRBJ2-1, is DVKVTQSSRYLVKRTGEKVFLECVQDMDHENMFWYRQDPGLGLRLIYFSYDVKMKEKGDIPEGYSVSREKKERFSLILESASTNQTSMYLCASTLGGTGYNEQFFGPGTRLTVL.

The chain is built from TRBV28 and TRBJ2-5; 12 bases line up with TRBD2. Per the germline V gene, CDR1 is MDHEN and CDR2 is SYDVKM. This CDR3 is built from 14 residues. Trimming removed 6 bases from V and 5 bases from J; junction bases left unmatched: 4. CDR3 bases: TGTGCCAGCAGGCTAGCGGGAGGGAGGGAGACCCAGTACTTC. Its protein is CASRLAGGRETQYF.

This clone was seen a few times. The rearrangement joins TRBV5-1 to TRBJ1-2, with 11 bases lining up with TRBD1. V was clipped by 4 bases and J by 8 bases; unmatched bases: 13. The V gene's germline CDR1 is SGHRS and CDR2 YFSETQ. The CDR3 spans 16 residues. In nucleotides, the CDR3 is TGCGCCAGCAGCCTCCGATCGGGACAGGGGGAGGACGGCTACACCTTC. It translates to CASSLRSGQGEDGYTF.